Below are 29 T cell receptor beta chains sequenced from a single sample in a study of shared clonotypes between healthy human individuals. Terminally differentiated effector memory CD45RA+ cells were excluded from the naive CD8 cells, which were CD45RO-negative and positively selected for CCR7. Method: immunoSEQ multiplex PCR; TCRdb's copy keeps in-frame clones and lacks some. This repertoire shows approximately 810,000 clones, over 90% found once; its top ten account for more than 20%. Sample: naive CD8+ T cells sorted from blood. The receptors were sampled from a man between 25 and 39 years old in good health.

This clone has just one count. The V gene is TRBV29-1, the J gene TRBJ2-5, with D possibly being TRBD2 (5 bases). This CDR3 is 13 amino acids long. Germline V CDR1 and CDR2: SQVTM, ANQGSEA. The V gene lost 4 bases and the J gene lost 4 bases, with 13 bases spanning the gap. The chain's CDR3 is CSVAGGSGETQYF. CDR3 DNA: TGCAGCGTTGCGGGTGGAAGCGGAGAGACCCAGTACTTC.

The chain joins TRBV29-1 to TRBJ2-2; perhaps TRBD2 as D (5 bases). The germline V gene has CDR1 SQVTM and CDR2 ANQGSEA. The germline V and J ends were trimmed by 7 bases and 5 bases, with 11 bases remaining between them. This CDR3 is built from 12 residues. This CDR3 reads CSARSETGELFF. The CDR3 DNA is TGCAGCGCTCGTAGCGAGACCGGGGAGCTGTTTTTT.

This chain uses TRBV7-2 with TRBJ1-1, with 7 bases that match TRBD1. The J segment lost 10 bases and the V segment lost 3 bases, leaving 11 bases of the junction unmatched. The CDR3 is 14 residues long. Germline CDR1 SGHTA, CDR2 FQGNSA. CDR3 amino acids: CASSFLAGGDGAFF. The DNA for the CDR3 is TGTGCCAGCAGCTTCCTGGCAGGGGGGGATGGAGCTTTCTTT.

This chain links TRBV6-5 with TRBJ2-2; the D gene is possibly TRBD1 (5 bases). The V end was cut by 5 bases, the J end by 7 bases, with 8 bases between. The CDR3 loop spans 12 amino acids. Germline assignment: CDR1 MNHEY and CDR2 SVGAGI. In DNA form, the CDR3 reads TGTGCCAGCAGTATCAGGGACGGGGAGCTGTTTTTT. Encoded protein: CASSIRDGELFF.

This rearrangement joins TRBV7-3 to TRBJ1-3; D uncertain. The germline CDR1 and CDR2 sequences are SGHTA and FQGTGA. This CDR3 region has 13 residues. The V and J ends lost 2 bases and 3 bases respectively, with 5 bases between them. CDR3: CASSLGVGNTIYF. The CDR3, as DNA: TGTGCCAGCAGCTTAGGGGTTGGAAACACCATATATTTT.

DNA for the CDR3: TGTGCCAGTAGTTCCCCCCCGGGCAGGGATCTCGAAGAGACCCAGTACTTC. It encodes CASSSPPGRDLEETQYF. V is TRBV19 and J is TRBJ2-5, with TRBD1 as a possible D gene (5 bases). The CDR3 covers 17 residues. V shed 5 bases and J shed 3 bases, with 22 bases lying between them. Germline CDR1 reads LNHDA; CDR2 reads SQIVND (reference sequence).

This clone was seen just once. This chain uses TRBV6-1 with TRBJ2-7; 11 nucleotides agree with TRBD2. This CDR3 is built from 16 residues. The ends lost 4 bases at V and 3 bases at J; junction bases unmatched: 8. The germline V gene has CDR1 MNHNS and CDR2 SASEGT. The CDR3 loop reads CASSGSTSGTFYEQYF. CDR3 DNA sequence: TGTGCCAGCAGTGGGTCGACTAGCGGGACGTTCTACGAGCAGTACTTC.

J is TRBJ2-1 and V is TRBV16; D is ambiguous. The CDR3 loop spans 19 amino acids. V lost 1 base to trimming and J lost 0 bases, with 19 bases between them. Germline V gene sequence: CDR1 KGHSY, CDR2 FQNENV. CDR3 amino acids: CASSQLPPRTIGSYNEQFF. CDR3 in DNA: TGTGCCAGCAGCCAATTGCCCCCCCGTACGATTGGCTCCTACAATGAGCAGTTCTTC.

The genes are TRBV19 and TRBJ2-7; D is uncertain. This CDR3 is built from 16 residues. Germline V gives CDR1 LNHDA, CDR2 SQIVND (reference sequence). Trimming left V 2 bases short and J 4 bases short, with 18 bases between. CDR3: CASSIKVRGIGYEQYF. Here the CDR3 DNA reads TGTGCCAGTAGTATAAAAGTGCGAGGAATCGGTTACGAGCAGTACTTC.

The chain employs TRBV27 and TRBJ1-1; D may be TRBD1 (5 bases). This CDR3 is built from 13 residues. Germline lookup yields CDR1 MNHEY and CDR2 SMNVEV (reference sequence). V lost 4 bases, J lost 4 bases, and 10 bases lay in between. The CDR3 loop is CASSWRQFTEAFF. CDR3 DNA: TGTGCCAGCAGTTGGCGACAGTTCACTGAAGCTTTCTTT.

This sequence joins TRBV27 and TRBJ2-1; 11 bases agree with TRBD1. Germline V gene data show CDR1 as MNHEY and CDR2 as SMNVEV (reference sequence). The CDR3 is made up of 16 amino acids. V lost 1 base to trimming and J lost 8 bases; unmatched junction nucleotides: 7. CDR3 residues: CASSLFLGQGAYEQFF. The CDR3 DNA reads TGTGCCAGCAGTTTATTTTTAGGACAGGGGGCGTATGAGCAGTTCTTC.

On this clone: A much larger clone lies a single base off, so this may be a read error. Other nucleotide sequences in the sample specify the same CDR3. V is TRBV6-6 and J is TRBJ2-7, with TRBD1 matching over 8 bases. This CDR3 spans 14 amino acids. CDR1 MNHNY and CDR2 SVGAGI come from the germline V gene (reference sequence). Trimming took 0 bases from V and 3 from J; bases not matched to a gene: 1. The CDR3 protein is CASSYSTGGYEQYF. In DNA form, the CDR3 reads TGTGCCAGCAGTTACTCTACAGGGGGCTACGAGCAGTACTTC.

For this clone: Sequence at one end of the junction differs from germline and may be a read error. The chain employs TRBV7-8 and TRBJ2-7; D might be TRBD2 (6 bases). This CDR3 has 13 amino acids. The germline V gene has CDR1 SGHVS and CDR2 FQNEAQ. CDR3 amino acids: CASSLGVRAGGNF. CDR3 nucleotide sequence: TGTGCCAGCAGCTTAGGAGTTAGGGCCGGAGGGAACTTC.

The rearrangement joins TRBV6-5 to TRBJ2-7; D is undetermined. The CDR3 extends over 12 amino acids. Germline V gene data show CDR1 as MNHEY and CDR2 as SVGAGI. V shed 6 bases and J shed 0 bases, with 6 bases lying between them. CDR3 in amino acids: CASSFSSYEQYF. CDR3 nucleotides: TGTGCCAGCAGCTTTAGCTCCTACGAGCAGTACTTC.

The table lists this clone with a count of one. The gene calls are TRBV5-1 and TRBJ2-1, with D possibly being TRBD2 (6 bases). The V gene's germline CDR1 is SGHRS and CDR2 YFSETQ. Trimming stripped 4 bases from V and 7 bases from J, with 12 bases between. The CDR3 is 13 amino acids. The CDR3 protein is CASSLGTPNEQFF. CDR3 sequence (DNA): TGCGCCAGCAGCCTCGGGACTCCGAATGAGCAGTTCTTC.

This sequence joins TRBV13 and TRBJ2-3; 10 bases line up with TRBD2. CDR1 and CDR2 (germline): PRHDT, FYEKMQ (reference sequence). V lost 5 bases, J lost 5 bases, and 7 bases stayed unmatched. CDR3 length: 15 residues. CDR3 bases: TGTGCCAGCAGCCCCGGACTAGCGGAGAGAGATACGCAGTATTTT. Encoded protein: CASSPGLAERDTQYF.

This chain uses TRBV11-1 with TRBJ2-7; 14 bases agree with TRBD2. This CDR3 contains 18 residues. The germline CDR1 and CDR2 sequences are SGHAT and FQDESV (reference sequence). With 5 bases clipped from V and 2 bases from J, the junction kept 11 bases outside the gene matches. CDR3 coding DNA: TGTGCCAGCAGCGACGCCGGGACTAGCGGGAGACCGCCCTACGAGCAGTACTTC. Its protein is CASSDAGTSGRPPYEQYF.

This rearrangement joins TRBV11-2 to TRBJ2-1; 8 nucleotides align to TRBD1. This CDR3 comprises 12 residues. Germline loops: CDR1 SGHAT, CDR2 FQNNGV. Trimming at V came to 4 bases and at J to 8 bases, leaving 1 base not matched to a gene. The CDR3 loop reads CASSSTGDEQFF. The CDR3 DNA follows: TGTGCCAGCAGCTCGACAGGGGATGAGCAGTTCTTC. Full variable domain (remainder filled in from reference TRBV11-2 and TRBJ2-1): EAGVAQSPRYKIIEKRQSVAFWCNPISGHATLYWYQQILGQGPKLLIQFQNNGVVDDSQLPKDRFSAERLKGVDSTLKIQPAKLEDSAVYLCASSSTGDEQFFGPGTRLTVL.

The J gene is TRBJ1-4, the V gene TRBV4-1; 8 bases are a match to TRBD1. This CDR3 has 15 amino acids. Germline V CDR1 and CDR2: MGHRA, YSYEKL. V lost 0 bases to trimming and J lost 3 bases; unmatched junction nucleotides: 0. This chain's CDR3 is CASSQETGANEKLFF. CDR3 coding DNA: TGCGCCAGCAGCCAAGAGACAGGGGCTAATGAAAAACTGTTTTTT.

The genes are TRBV7-9 and TRBJ2-1; D unclear. Germline V gene sequence: CDR1 SEHNR, CDR2 FQNEAQ (reference sequence). Deletions cut 5 bases from V and 0 bases from J, with 17 bases between. The CDR3 length is 17 residues. The chain's CDR3 is CASSPALRESSYNEQFF. The DNA of the CDR3 is TGTGCCAGCAGCCCCGCGTTACGAGAGAGCTCCTACAATGAGCAGTTCTTC.

The chain joins TRBV6-5 to TRBJ1-5; a possible D gene is TRBD1 (5 bases). CDR1 is MNHEY, CDR2 SVGAGI, per germline. The CDR3 covers 13 residues. V lost 6 bases and J lost 7, with 13 bases in between. DNA for the CDR3: TGTGCCAGCAGGGCAGGGTACGGCCAGCCCCAGCATTTT. Translating gives CASRAGYGQPQHF.

The V gene is TRBV2, the J gene TRBJ2-1; D might be TRBD1 or TRBD2, each matching 6 bases. Germline V gene data show CDR1 as SNHLY and CDR2 as FYNNEI. V shed 7 bases and J shed 6 bases, with 19 bases lying between them. This CDR3 has 15 residues. The CDR3 here is CASTPGGGSLNEQFF. Written as DNA, the CDR3 is TGTGCCAGCACACCCGGAGGGGGATCCCTCAATGAGCAGTTCTTC.

This chain joins TRBV6-1 and TRBJ2-7; 9 nucleotides agree with TRBD1. Germline V gene data show CDR1 as MNHNS and CDR2 as SASEGT. The junction had 8 bases not matched to a gene; V was cut back by 6 bases and J by 2 bases. The CDR3 has 15 amino acids. In DNA form, the CDR3 reads TGTGCCAGCAGCTCCACCGGGACAGGGCCCTACGAGCAGTACTTC. Protein sequence: CASSSTGTGPYEQYF.

Comment on this clone: Other DNA sequences in this specimen translate into the identical CDR3. The chain has TRBV7-9 and TRBJ2-7; D not certain. Germline V gene sequence: CDR1 SEHNR, CDR2 FQNEAQ (reference sequence). The CDR3 extends over 12 amino acids. Trimming left V 4 bases short and J 2 bases short, with 6 bases between. The DNA for the CDR3 is TGTGCCAGCAGCTCAGACACCTACGAGCAGTACTTC. Residues: CASSSDTYEQYF.

The chain uses TRBV5-4 and TRBJ2-6; 13 bases match TRBD2. Germline CDR1 reads SGHNT; CDR2 reads YYREEE (reference sequence). The trim removed 3 bases at V and 3 bases at J, leaving 6 bases unmatched. The CDR3 consists of 18 residues. The CDR3 here is CASSWGLAGPNGANVLTF. CDR3 in DNA: TGTGCCAGCAGCTGGGGACTAGCGGGACCCAATGGGGCCAACGTCCTGACTTTC.

In this sample, this clone turned up many times. The V call is TRBV15, the J call TRBJ2-3, with D tentatively TRBD1 or TRBD2 (5 bases each). Germline values: CDR1 LNHNV, CDR2 YYDKDF (reference sequence). The CDR3 contains 14 residues. The ends were cut back, 3 bases at V and 2 bases at J, with 9 bases in the middle. Written as DNA, the CDR3 is TGTGCCACCAGCAGCGGGACCGACACAGATACGCAGTATTTT. It yields the protein CATSSGTDTDTQYF. Full variable domain (remainder filled in from reference TRBV15 and TRBJ2-3): DAMVIQNPRYQVTQFGKPVTLSCSQTLNHNVMYWYQQKSSQAPKLLFHYYDKDFNNEADTPDNFQSRRPNTSFCFLDIRSPGLGDTAMYLCATSSGTDTDTQYFGPGTRLTVL.

V and J are TRBV10-2 and TRBJ2-7; unclear D gene. The CDR3 is made up of 12 amino acids. Germline V lookup: CDR1 WSHSY, CDR2 SAAADI. Between the trimmed V and J ends, which lost 4 bases and 3 bases, there was a span of 7 bases. In DNA, the CDR3 is TGCGCCAGCAGTGCACCTAGCTACGAGCAGTACTTC. Translating it yields CASSAPSYEQYF.

V is TRBV29-1 and J is TRBJ2-1, with 7 bases matching TRBD1. CDR1 is SQVTM and CDR2 is ANQGSEA in the germline V gene. The trim removed 4 bases at V and 5 bases at J, leaving 11 bases unmatched. The CDR3 sequence is 15 residues long. CDR3 protein: CSVVPTGNVNNEQFF. In nucleotides, the CDR3 is TGCAGCGTTGTGCCGACAGGGAACGTGAACAATGAGCAGTTCTTC.

This rearrangement joins TRBV10-3 to TRBJ2-7; D might be TRBD1 (5 bases). The V end lost 8 bases, the J end lost 5 bases, and 13 bases lay between the germline ends. Germline V gene lookup returns CDR1 ENHRY and CDR2 SYGVKD. The CDR3 contains 12 residues. This CDR3 is CAISSGIDEQYF. CDR3 coding DNA: TGTGCCATCTCTTCAGGGATTGACGAGCAGTACTTC.